The 11 T cell receptor beta chains given below trace back to one sample, sequenced in a study of response to subunit inactivated influenza vaccine. TCRdb itself ran the RT-PCR reads through MiXCR, one entry per CDR3 protein. The sample includes under 550,000 distinct CDR3 sequences, around 8% of them seen just once. The input for sequencing was PBMCs from blood, taken 23 months after vaccination. Source of these receptors: a man aged 45 to 70 who received an inactivated influenza vaccine.

The J gene is TRBJ2-1, the V gene TRBV11-1; 7 bases agree with TRBD2. The CDR3 is 18 residues long. The germline CDR1 and CDR2 sequences are SGHAT and FQDESV (reference sequence). V was pared by 5 bases and J by 8 bases, with 21 bases of the junction left unmatched. In nucleotides, the CDR3 is TGTGCCAGCAGCCCAGTGGGAGGGAGGGGACTCTACGGTCATGAGCAGTTCTTC. This sequence encodes CASSPVGGRGLYGHEQFF.

The sample holds many counts of this clonotype. This chain links TRBV29-1 with TRBJ2-2, with 12 bases aligning to TRBD2. Trimming cost V 6 bases and J 10 bases; bases outside gene matches: 12. This CDR3 is built from 15 residues. Germline V lookup: CDR1 SQVTM, CDR2 ANQGSEA. The CDR3 nucleotides read TGCAGCGTAGCTGGGACTAGCGGGTCCACTGTGGAGCTGTTTTTT. Encoded protein: CSVAGTSGSTVELFF.

This clonotype has more than one count but fewer than ten. V and J are TRBV3-1 and TRBJ1-2; D call uncertain. Trimming stripped 1 base from V and 13 bases from J, with 13 bases between. There are 12 residues in the CDR3. Germline CDR1 LGHDT, CDR2 YNNKEL (reference sequence). The CDR3 coding sequence is TGTGCCAGCAGCCAAGTTCTTCCGAGCCTCACCTTC. Translation gives CASSQVLPSLTF.

With respect to this clonotype: Sequence at one end of the junction differs from germline and may be a read error. J is TRBJ2-7 and V is TRBV4-3, with D unclear. Per germline, CDR1 LGHNA and CDR2 YSLEER. This CDR3 has 16 residues. The CDR3: CASSKEMRQPTYEQYF. As DNA, the CDR3 is TGCGCCAGCAGCAAAGAGATGAGGCAACCTACCTACGAGCAGTACTTC.

The chain employs TRBV5-1 and TRBJ2-1; the match to TRBD2 covers 15 bases. Germline CDR1 and CDR2: SGHRS and YFSETQ. The CDR3 runs 15 residues. The junction had 6 bases not matched to a gene; V was cut back by 4 bases and J by 10 bases. CDR3 sequence (DNA): TGCGCCAGCAGCCTTACCGGGACTAGCGGGAGGGAGCAGTTCTTC. This encodes CASSLTGTSGREQFF.

Ten or more counts support this clonotype. Compared with germline, one end of the junction differs, possibly owing to a read error. The chain combines TRBV3-1 with TRBJ2-7; 13 bases map to TRBD2. Looked up from germline, CDR1 is LGHDT and CDR2 is YNNKEL (reference sequence). The CDR3 has 13 amino acids. The CDR3 here is CASSQGLAGGEHF. The CDR3 region has the DNA TGTGCCAGCAGCCAAGGACTAGCGGGGGGAGAGCACTTC.

There are many counts of this clonotype. V usage is TRBV12-3 or TRBV12-4 and J usage is TRBJ2-5; 7 nucleotides match TRBD1. Trimming at V came to 5 bases and at J to 2 bases, leaving 5 bases not matched to a gene. CDR3 length equals 14 residues. The CDR3, as DNA: TGTGCCAGCAGTCCCGGGACAGATCAAGAGACCCAGTACTTC. Translating gives CASSPGTDQETQYF.

The table lists this clonotype with a few counts. The CDR3 DNA is TGTGCCAGCAGTTACCTTGCCTGGGGCTACGAGCAGTACTTC. Translated: CASSYLAWGYEQYF. This chain links TRBV6-5 with TRBJ2-7; D call uncertain. Germline values: CDR1 MNHEY, CDR2 SVGAGI. The CDR3 is 14 amino acids. V was trimmed by 2 bases and J by 3 bases, leaving 11 bases between them.

J is TRBJ1-5 and V is TRBV20-1, with a possible D match to TRBD1 (5 bases). The CDR3 is 14 amino acids. CDR1 and CDR2 from the germline V gene are DFQATT and SNEGSKA (reference sequence). V gave up 3 bases and J gave up 9 bases, with 18 bases separating them. The CDR3 region is CSASGTGGILPQHF. CDR3 nucleotides: TGCAGTGCTAGTGGTACAGGTGGGATTTTGCCCCAGCATTTT.

This clonotype came up a few times. This rearrangement joins TRBV7-3 to TRBJ2-1; D assignment may be TRBD1 or TRBD2 (5 bases each). The germline V gene encodes CDR1 SGHTA and CDR2 FQGTGA. CDR3 length: 20 amino acids. Between the trimmed V and J ends, which lost 5 bases and 11 bases, there was a span of 37 bases. In DNA, the CDR3 is TGTGCCAGCAGCCGATTAAGTCCCTCTTATTGGCTTTGTCTGGGGGAGAAGCAGTTCTTC. Translation gives CASSRLSPSYWLCLGEKQFF.

The V call is TRBV20-1, the J call TRBJ2-2; D is ambiguous. The CDR3 sequence is 16 residues long. CDR1 and CDR2 (germline): DFQATT, SNEGSKA (reference sequence). V lost 6 bases and J 6 bases, leaving 23 bases between the germline ends. The CDR3 sequence: CSALPPGLLKAGELFF. DNA of the CDR3: TGCAGTGCCCTCCCCCCGGGTTTGCTTAAGGCCGGGGAGCTGTTTTTT.